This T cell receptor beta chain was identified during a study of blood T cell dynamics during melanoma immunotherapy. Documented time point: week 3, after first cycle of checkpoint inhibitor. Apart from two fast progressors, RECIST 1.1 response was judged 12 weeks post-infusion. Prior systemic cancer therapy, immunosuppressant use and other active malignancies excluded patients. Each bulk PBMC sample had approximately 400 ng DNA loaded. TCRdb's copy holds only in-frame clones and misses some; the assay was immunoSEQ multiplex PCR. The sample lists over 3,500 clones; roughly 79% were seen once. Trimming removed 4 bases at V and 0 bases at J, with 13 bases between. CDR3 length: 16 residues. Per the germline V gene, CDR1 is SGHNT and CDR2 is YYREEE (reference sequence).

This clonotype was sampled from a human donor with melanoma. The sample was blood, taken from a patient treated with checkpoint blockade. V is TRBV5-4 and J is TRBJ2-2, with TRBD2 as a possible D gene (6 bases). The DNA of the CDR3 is TGTGCCAGCAGCCCAGGACTACTCTCGAACACCGGGGAGCTGTTTTTT. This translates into CASSPGLLSNTGELFF.